The TCR beta chain described here comes from a study of beta chain features in type 1 diabetes. Broader study findings: PCR might favor shorter templates, equally in patients and controls. In cDNA sequencing, cells with high TCR expression could be over-represented. Unsettled here was the matter of whether HLA type influences TCRB rearrangement.

J gave up 0 bases and V 5 bases, and 2 bases lay outside the gene matches. The length of the CDR3 is 15 residues. Germline V gene data show CDR1 as SGHAT and CDR2 as FQNNGV. Every bit of the isolated RNA underwent reverse transcription, so sequencing read expressed TCRB transcripts. Method: immunoSEQ multiplex PCR; TCRdb's copy keeps in-frame clones and lacks some. The repertoire holds around 160,000 clones, with about 44% as singletons. In the case of this clone: Its antigen remains unknown.

The TCR was taken from a man between 18 and 35 years old in good health. This chain uses TRBV11-2 with TRBJ2-1; 9 nucleotides line up with TRBD1. Sample: Tregs from blood. DNA of the CDR3: TGTGCCAGCAGCCAGACAGGGGGCTCCTACAATGAGCAGTTCTTC. It encodes CASSQTGGSYNEQFF.